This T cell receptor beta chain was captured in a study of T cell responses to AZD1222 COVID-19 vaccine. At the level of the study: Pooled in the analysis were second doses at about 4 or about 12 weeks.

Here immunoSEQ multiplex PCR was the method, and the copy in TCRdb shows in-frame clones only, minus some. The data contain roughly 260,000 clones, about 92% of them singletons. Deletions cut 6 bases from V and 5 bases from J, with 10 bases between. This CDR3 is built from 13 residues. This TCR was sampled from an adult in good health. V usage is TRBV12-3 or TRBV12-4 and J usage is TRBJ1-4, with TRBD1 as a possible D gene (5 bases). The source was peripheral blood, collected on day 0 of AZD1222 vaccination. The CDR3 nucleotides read TGTGCCAGCAGACGGGGGGTCAATGAAAAACTGTTTTTT. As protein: CASRRGVNEKLFF.